The T cell receptor (beta chain) under discussion was sequenced for a study of a mutant IDH1 vaccine in newly diagnosed glioma. Study details: The sex distribution of treated patients was 62.5% male and approximately 40% female, with a mean age of roughly 40 years. The earlier regimen, radiotherapy, temozolomide, or both, was most often both. Findings and limits, study-wide: It was roughly 93% of patients that developed vaccine-induced immune responses.

Germline CDR1 SGHKS, CDR2 YYEKEE (reference sequence). V lost 0 bases to trimming and J lost 2 bases, with 11 bases between them. CDR3 length equals 15 residues. Time point specified: week 47, end of study. Topical imiquimod was applied with each vaccine dose, which held 300 ug of mutant IDH1 20-mer peptide. Repertoires were generated with immunoSEQ multiplex PCR, while TCRdb's copy carries only in-frame clones and drops some. Seen here are just over 60,000 clones, around 83% observed once, and the top ten hold about 3.8%. For this clone: The antigen is undetermined.

V gene TRBV5-5 combines with J gene TRBJ1-2; no definite D call. The clonotype originates from a young man with glioma. The source was PBMCs, collected from a glioma patient whose treatment included an IDH1 peptide vaccine. The DNA for the CDR3 is TGTGCCAGCAGCTTGGCCGGACTCTGGAACTATGGCTACACCTTC. The encoded protein is CASSLAGLWNYGYTF.